These 13 T cell receptor beta chains were all obtained from the same sample, sequenced in a study of blood T cell repertoires in COVID-19. The assay was immunoSEQ multiplex PCR, and TCRdb's table has in-frame clones only and misses some. The sample consists of 180,000 or so clones, about 90% of them appearing once. Sequencing was done on a sample of PBMCs or T cells enriched from blood (not recorded which). These receptor sequences come from a human donor with acute COVID-19. The donor label of this sample is uncertain.

This clone was seen a few times. J is TRBJ1-4 and V is TRBV19; weak D call: TRBD1 (6 bases). The CDR3 runs to 12 residues. V was clipped by 9 bases and J by 8 bases, with 13 bases between them. Germline CDR1 reads LNHDA; CDR2 reads SQIVND (reference sequence). CDR3 sequence: CASPQGREKLFF. The CDR3 DNA sequence: TGTGCCAGCCCTCAGGGGAGAGAAAAACTGTTTTTT.

The chain employs TRBV12-3 or TRBV12-4 and TRBJ1-3, with D unresolved. V was pared by 7 bases and J by 7 bases, with 14 bases between. The CDR3 is 13 residues long. CDR3 nucleotide sequence: TGTGCCAGCATATCTAGGCGGTTTAACACCATATATTTT. This gives the protein CASISRRFNTIYF.

The gene calls are TRBV24-1 and TRBJ1-1; TRBD1 aligns across 9 bases. Germline V lookup: CDR1 KGHDR, CDR2 SFDVKD. V shed 8 bases, J shed 4 bases, and the junction held 10 bases outside the gene matches. The CDR3 runs to 15 residues. The CDR3 DNA is TGTGCCACCAACCGGGACAGGGATTCGTGCACTGAAGCTTTCTTT. Its protein product is CATNRDRDSCTEAFF.

V gene TRBV6-5 combines with J gene TRBJ2-6, with TRBD2 matching over 7 bases. V was clipped by 4 bases and J by 0 bases; unmatched bases: 3. The CDR3 totals 16 residues. Germline V gene lookup returns CDR1 MNHEY and CDR2 SVGAGI. The CDR3 nucleotides are TGTGCCAGCAGTTCCCGGGGGGTCTCTGGGGCCAACGTCCTGACTTTC. It is translated as CASSSRGVSGANVLTF.

The chain recombines TRBV21-1 with TRBJ1-1; the tabulated D call, TRBD1, remains unverified against the DNA. TRBV21-1 is a known pseudogene. The CDR3 covers 14 residues. The CDR3 coding sequence is TGTGCCAGCAGCAAGACAGAACCAAACACTGAAGCTTTCTTT. Its protein product is CASSKTEPNTEAFF.

The chain has TRBV30 and TRBJ2-7; possibly TRBD1 for D (6 bases). This CDR3 has 13 residues. From germline, CDR1 is GTSNPN and CDR2 SVGIG (reference sequence). Deletions cut 4 bases from V and 7 bases from J, with 17 bases between. CDR3 amino acids: CAWNSGAGNEQYF. The DNA for the CDR3 is TGTGCCTGGAATTCAGGGGCAGGGAATGAGCAGTACTTC.

The chain joins TRBV5-1 to TRBJ2-3, with 8 bases aligning to TRBD2. The CDR3 has 16 residues. The germline V gene encodes CDR1 SGHRS and CDR2 YFSETQ. After removal of 3 bases from V and 2 bases from J, the junction contained 8 bases not matched to a gene. As DNA, the CDR3 is TGCGCCAGCAGCTCACATGGCGGGGGGCTCACAGATACGCAGTATTTT. Translating gives CASSSHGGGLTDTQYF.

The V call is TRBV3-1 (or the pseudogene TRBV3-2), the J call TRBJ1-3, with D possibly TRBD1 on 5 matching bases. The length of the CDR3 is 13 residues. V lost 5 bases to trimming and J lost 11 bases, with 16 bases between them. The germline V gene encodes CDR1 LGHDT and CDR2 YNNKEL (reference sequence). This CDR3 reads CASSSGAGLPIYF. The CDR3 bases are TGTGCCAGCAGCAGCGGGGCAGGGCTACCCATATATTTT.

This chain connects TRBV19 to TRBJ1-1; possibly TRBD1 for D (6 bases). The CDR3 totals 13 residues. Germline V lookup: CDR1 LNHDA, CDR2 SQIVND (reference sequence). The V gene lost 6 bases and the J gene lost 1 base, with 9 bases spanning the gap. The DNA for the CDR3 is TGTGCCAGTAGCACAGGGCCGAACACTGAAGCTTTCTTT. Translation gives CASSTGPNTEAFF.

V is TRBV7-9 and J is TRBJ1-4; 11 bases fit TRBD1. The CDR3 is made up of 14 amino acids. The ends lost 5 bases at V and 7 bases at J; junction bases unmatched: 3. Germline V gives CDR1 SEHNR, CDR2 FQNEAQ (reference sequence). Here the CDR3 DNA reads TGTGCCAGCAGCCCCGGGACAGGGGGTGAAAAACTGTTTTTT. Amino acid sequence: CASSPGTGGEKLFF.

The chain joins TRBV6-5 to TRBJ1-6; D remains ambiguous. Trimming left V 5 bases short and J 8 bases short, with 16 bases between. There are 15 residues in the CDR3. CDR1 is MNHEY and CDR2 is SVGAGI in the germline V gene. The CDR3 sequence: CASSTTEGRYSPLHF. The CDR3 DNA follows: TGTGCCAGCAGTACCACGGAGGGCCGTTATTCACCCCTCCACTTT.

V and J are TRBV7-9 and TRBJ2-2; TRBD1 matches at 7 bases. Trimming cost V 4 bases and J 5 bases; bases outside gene matches: 4. CDR1 is SEHNR, CDR2 FQNEAQ, per germline (reference sequence). There are 14 residues in the CDR3. The CDR3 region is CASSWGQLTGELFF. For the CDR3, the DNA is TGTGCCAGCAGCTGGGGACAGCTAACCGGGGAGCTGTTTTTT.

The CDR3 loop is CASSVAPGLLNYGYTF. In DNA form, the CDR3 reads TGTGCCAGCAGCGTAGCTCCGGGACTCCTTAACTATGGCTACACCTTC. The rearrangement links TRBV9 to TRBJ1-2; the D gene is possibly TRBD1 (5 bases). V was trimmed by 0 bases and J by 1 base, leaving 13 bases between them. The CDR3 sequence is 16 residues long. Germline loops: CDR1 SGDLS, CDR2 YYNGEE.